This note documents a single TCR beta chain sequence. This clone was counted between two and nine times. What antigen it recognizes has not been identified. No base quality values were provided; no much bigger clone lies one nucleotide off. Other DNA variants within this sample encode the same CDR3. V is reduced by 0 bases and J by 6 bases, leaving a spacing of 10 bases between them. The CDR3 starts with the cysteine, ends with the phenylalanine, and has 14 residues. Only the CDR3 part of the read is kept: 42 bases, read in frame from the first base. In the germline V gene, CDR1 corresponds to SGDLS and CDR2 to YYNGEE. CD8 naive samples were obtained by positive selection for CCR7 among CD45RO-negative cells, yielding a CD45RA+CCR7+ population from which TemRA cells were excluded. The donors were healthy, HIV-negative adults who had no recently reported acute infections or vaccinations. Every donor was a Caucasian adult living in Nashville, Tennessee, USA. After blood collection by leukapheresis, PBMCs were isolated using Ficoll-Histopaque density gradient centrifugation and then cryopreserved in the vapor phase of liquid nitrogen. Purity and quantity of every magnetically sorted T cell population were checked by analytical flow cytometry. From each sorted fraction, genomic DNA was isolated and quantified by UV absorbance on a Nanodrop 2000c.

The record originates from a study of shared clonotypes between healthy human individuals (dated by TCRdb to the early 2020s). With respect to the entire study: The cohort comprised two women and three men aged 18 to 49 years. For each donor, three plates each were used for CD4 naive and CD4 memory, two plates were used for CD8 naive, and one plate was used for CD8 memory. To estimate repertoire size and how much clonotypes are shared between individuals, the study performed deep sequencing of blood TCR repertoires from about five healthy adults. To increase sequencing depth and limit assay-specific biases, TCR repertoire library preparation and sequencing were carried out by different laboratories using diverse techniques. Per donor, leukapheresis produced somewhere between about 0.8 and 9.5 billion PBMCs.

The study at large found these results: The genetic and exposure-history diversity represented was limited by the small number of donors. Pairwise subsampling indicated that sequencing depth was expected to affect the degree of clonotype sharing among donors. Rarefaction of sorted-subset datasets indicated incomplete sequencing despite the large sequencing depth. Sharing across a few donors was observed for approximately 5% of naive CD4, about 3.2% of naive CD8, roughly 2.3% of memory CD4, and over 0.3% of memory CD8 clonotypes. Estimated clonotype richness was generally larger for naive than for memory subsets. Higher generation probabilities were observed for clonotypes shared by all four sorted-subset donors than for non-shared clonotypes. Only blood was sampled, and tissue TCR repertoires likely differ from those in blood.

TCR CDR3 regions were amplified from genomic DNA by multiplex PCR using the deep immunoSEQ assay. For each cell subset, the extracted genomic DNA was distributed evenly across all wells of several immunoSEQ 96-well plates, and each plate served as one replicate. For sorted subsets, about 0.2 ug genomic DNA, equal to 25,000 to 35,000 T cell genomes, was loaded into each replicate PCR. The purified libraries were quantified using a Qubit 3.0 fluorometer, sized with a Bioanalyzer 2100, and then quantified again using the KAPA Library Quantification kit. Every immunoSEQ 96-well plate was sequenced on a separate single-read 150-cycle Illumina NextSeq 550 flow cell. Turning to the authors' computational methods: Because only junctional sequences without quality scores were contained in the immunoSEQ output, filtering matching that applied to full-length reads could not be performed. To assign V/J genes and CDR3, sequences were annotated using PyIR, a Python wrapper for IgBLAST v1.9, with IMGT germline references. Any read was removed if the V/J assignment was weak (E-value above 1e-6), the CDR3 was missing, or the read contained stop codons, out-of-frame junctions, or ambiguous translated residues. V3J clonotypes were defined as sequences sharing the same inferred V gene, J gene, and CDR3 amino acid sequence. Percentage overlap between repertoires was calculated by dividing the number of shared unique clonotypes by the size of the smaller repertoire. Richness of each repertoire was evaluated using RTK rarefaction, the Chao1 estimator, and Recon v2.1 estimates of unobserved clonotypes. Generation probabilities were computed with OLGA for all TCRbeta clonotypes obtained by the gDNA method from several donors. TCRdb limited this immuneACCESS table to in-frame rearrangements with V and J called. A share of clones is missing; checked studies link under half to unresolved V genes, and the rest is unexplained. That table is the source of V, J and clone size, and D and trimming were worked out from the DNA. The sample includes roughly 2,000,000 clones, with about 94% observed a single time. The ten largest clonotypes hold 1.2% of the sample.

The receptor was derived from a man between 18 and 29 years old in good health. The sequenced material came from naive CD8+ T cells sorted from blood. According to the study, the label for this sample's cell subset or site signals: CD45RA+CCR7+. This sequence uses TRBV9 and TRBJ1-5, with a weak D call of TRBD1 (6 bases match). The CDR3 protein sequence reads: CASSVAGEGQPQHF. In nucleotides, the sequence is TGTGCCAGCAGCGTAGCAGGGGAGGGTCAGCCCCAGCATTTT. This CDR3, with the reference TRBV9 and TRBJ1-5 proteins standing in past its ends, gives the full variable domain DSGVTQTPKHLITATGQRVTLRCSPRSGDLSVYWYQQSLDQGLQFLIQYYNGEERAKGNILERFSAQQFPDLHSELNLSSLELGDSALYFCASSVAGEGQPQHFGDGTRLSIL.